This T cell receptor (beta chain) was recorded in a study of siplizumab effects on memory and regulatory T cells. The repertoire was sequenced with immunoSEQ multiplex PCR; TCRdb's copy has only in-frame clones and lacks some. The data show 70,000 to 100,000 clones, roughly 95% seen once. The germline V gene encodes CDR1 MNHEY and CDR2 SVGAGI. After removal of 0 bases from V and 1 base from J, the junction contained 3 bases not matched to a gene. This CDR3 is 16 amino acids long. The sequencing input was naive CD4+ T cells sorted from blood. The gene calls are TRBV6-5 and TRBJ2-7; 10 bases are shared with TRBD2. The origin of this receptor is a human donor in good health. The chain's CDR3 is CASSYSSSGSSYEQYF. CDR3 sequence (DNA): TGTGCCAGCAGTTACTCTTCTAGCGGGAGTTCCTACGAGCAGTACTTC.